This T cell receptor beta chain was obtained from a study of blood T cell repertoires in COVID-19. Whole-study context: T cells, B-cell-depleted T cells, or PBMCs supplied cDNA or gDNA.

Cohort allocation depended upon clinical history that participants reported. The V gene end was trimmed by 5 bases and the J gene end by 10 bases; junction bases not matched to a gene: 11. The V gene's germline CDR1 is MNHEY and CDR2 SVGAGI. This CDR3 is built from 15 residues. Per the authors' pipeline: Nucleated cell counts were estimated from reference gene primer amplification. Assay used: immunoSEQ multiplex PCR; TCRdb lists only in-frame clones, some missing. That table gives V, J and clone size, and the DNA gave D and trimming. There are about 200,000 clones in the sample; roughly 86% occur only once, and roughly 4% lies in the top ten.

The receptor's source is a woman in her 30s with acute COVID-19. The rearrangement uses TRBV6-5 and TRBJ1-1; 12 bases are shared with TRBD1. What was sequenced was PBMCs or T cells enriched from blood (not recorded which). CDR3 bases: TGTGCCAGCAGTAAGCAACCGGGACAGGGGGCGATAGCTTTCTTT. Protein product: CASSKQPGQGAIAFF.